One and the same sample provided the 8 T cell receptor beta chains below, sequenced in a study of blood T cell repertoires in COVID-19. Assay used: immunoSEQ multiplex PCR; TCRdb lists only in-frame clones, some missing. Found here are 150,000 to 200,000 clones, 83% of them singletons; the top ten hold roughly 2%. Specimen: peripheral blood. Source of these receptors: a woman over 75 with acute or convalescent COVID-19.

This chain joins TRBV6-2 or TRBV6-3 and TRBJ1-5, with a possible D match to TRBD1 (6 bases). Trimming took 4 bases from V and 0 from J, leaving 13 bases between them. Germline assignment: CDR1 MNHEY and CDR2 SVGEGT. The CDR3 has 16 residues. This CDR3 reads CASSSGQFFSNQPQHF. The CDR3 DNA reads TGTGCCAGCAGTTCCGGACAGTTCTTTAGCAATCAGCCCCAGCATTTT.

The chain has TRBV4-1 and TRBJ2-7; D might be TRBD1 (6 bases). This CDR3 has 13 amino acids. Germline loops: CDR1 MGHRA, CDR2 YSYEKL. V was trimmed by 4 bases and J by 4 bases, leaving 11 bases between them. The chain's CDR3 is CASSLTQGYEQYF. CDR3 bases: TGCGCCAGCAGCCTGACGCAGGGGTACGAGCAGTACTTC.

V is TRBV4-3 and J is TRBJ1-4; D is unresolved. Germline CDR1 is LGHNA and CDR2 is YSLEER. The CDR3 loop spans 15 amino acids. Trimming stripped 0 bases from V and 8 bases from J, with 13 bases between. CDR3 sequence (DNA): TGCGCCAGCAGCCAAGAAAGGAGATTTGGGGAAAAACTGTTTTTT. Translation: CASSQERRFGEKLFF.

The chain joins TRBV12-5 to TRBJ2-1, with D tentatively TRBD2 (6 bases). The CDR3 runs to 18 residues. V was trimmed by 1 base and J by 4 bases, leaving 20 bases between them. CDR1 is LGHNT, CDR2 FRNRAP, per germline. The CDR3 region has the DNA TGTGCTAGTGGTTTGGCCCTGATTGCGGGGAGAAATTACAATGAGCAGTTCTTC. This sequence encodes CASGLALIAGRNYNEQFF.

The chain joins TRBV4-2 to TRBJ2-3, with 7 bases identical to TRBD1. Germline V gene sequence: CDR1 LGHNA, CDR2 YNFKEQ. After removal of 0 bases from V and 5 bases from J, the junction contained 11 bases not matched to a gene. The CDR3 is 17 residues long. The CDR3 here is CASSQDGSRGLLDTQYF. Here the CDR3 DNA reads TGTGCCAGCAGCCAAGACGGTAGCAGGGGGTTGCTAGATACGCAGTATTTT.

This clone came up once. This sequence joins TRBV7-2 and TRBJ1-6, with 7 bases that match TRBD1. Per germline, CDR1 SGHTA and CDR2 FQGNSA. With V trimmed by 0 bases and J by 8 bases, 1 base remained unmatched. The CDR3 spans 14 residues. The CDR3: CASSLAGGYSPLHF. Written as DNA, the CDR3 is TGTGCCAGCAGCTTAGCAGGGGGCTATTCACCCCTCCACTTT. The full variable domain, its missing parts supplied by reference TRBV7-2 and TRBJ1-6, is GAGVSQSPSNKVTEKGKDVELRCDPISGHTALYWYRQSLGQGLEFLIYFQGNSAPDKSGLPSDRFSAERTGGSVSTLTIQRTQQEDSAVYLCASSLAGGYSPLHFGNGTRLTVT.

The genes are TRBV28 and TRBJ2-7, with TRBD1 matching over 8 bases. From germline, CDR1 is MDHEN and CDR2 SYDVKM. The junction had 5 bases not matched to a gene; V was cut back by 4 bases and J by 3 bases. There are 14 residues in the CDR3. The CDR3: CASSWTGLSYEQYF. CDR3 bases: TGTGCCAGCAGTTGGACAGGGTTAAGCTACGAGCAGTACTTC. Full variable domain (remainder filled in from reference TRBV28 and TRBJ2-7): DVKVTQSSRYLVKRTGEKVFLECVQDMDHENMFWYRQDPGLGLRLIYFSYDVKMKEKGDIPEGYSVSREKKERFSLILESASTNQTSMYLCASSWTGLSYEQYFGPGTRLTVT.

This chain joins TRBV29-1 and TRBJ1-6, with 9 bases fitting TRBD1. This CDR3 region has 13 residues. J was trimmed by 6 bases and V by 6 bases; bases with no gene match: 3. Germline-derived CDR1 and CDR2 are SQVTM and ANQGSEA. CDR3 nucleotide sequence: TGCAGCGTCGGGGACAGGGCTAATTCACCCCTCCACTTT. It specifies CSVGDRANSPLHF. Full variable domain (rest looked up from reference TRBV29-1 and TRBJ1-6): SAVISQKPSRDICQRGTSLTIQCQVDSQVTMMFWYRQQPGQSLTLIATANQGSEATYESGFVIDKFPISRPNLTFSTLTVSNMSPEDSSIYLCSVGDRANSPLHFGNGTRLTVT.